This TCR beta chain emerged from a study of blood T cell repertoires in COVID-19. This table comes from immunoSEQ multiplex PCR, and its TCRdb copy is limited to in-frame clones, with some not included. The data show 130,000 to 150,000 clones, 80% to 90% seen once. This CDR3 spans 16 amino acids. The V gene's germline CDR1 is SSHAT and CDR2 FNYEAQ (reference sequence). While infection was still active, Seattle patients were enrolled and then followed longitudinally. With respect to this clone: The junction shows a germline mismatch at one end, possibly a read error.

The receptor comes from an older woman with COVID-19, enrolled during active disease. The J gene is TRBJ2-1, the V gene TRBV7-7, with 8 bases that match TRBD2. The sequenced sample was peripheral blood. The CDR3 protein is CASSLTLRGVDNEQFF. The CDR3, as DNA: TGTGCTAGCAGCTTAACGTTGCGGGGGGTGGACAATGAGCAGTTCTTC.